These 20 T cell receptor beta chains came from one sample sequenced in a study of CD8 T cells in ankylosing spondylitis. TCRdb re-derived calls from the 5' RACE reads in MiXCR, one entry per CDR3 protein. This sample has a few hundred thousand distinct CDR3 sequences, with over 15% found just once. The sequenced material came from blood, either unsorted or a sorted T cell fraction (not recorded which). The receptor source for this set is a male donor with ankylosing spondylitis or in good health (not recorded which).

The chain combines TRBV20-1 with TRBJ2-7, with D maybe TRBD1 (6 bases). Trimming shortened V by 0 bases and J by 5 bases, and 11 bases separated the two germline ends. The CDR3 is 13 amino acids. CDR1 and CDR2 (germline): DFQATT, SNEGSKA (reference sequence). The CDR3 region has the DNA TGCAGTGCTAGAGACAGGGGTGCCGACGAGCAGTACGTC. The encoded protein is CSARDRGADEQYV.

This clonotype was counted ten times or more. This chain links TRBV27 with TRBJ2-2, with TRBD2 matching 8 bases. Looked up from germline, CDR1 is MNHEY and CDR2 is SMNVEV (reference sequence). J lost 6 bases, V lost 1 base, and 4 bases had no gene match. The CDR3 length is 15 residues. The CDR3 DNA follows: TGTGCCAGCAGTTTATTGGGACTAGGCCCCGGGGAGCTGTTTTTT. It encodes CASSLLGLGPGELFF.

This rearrangement joins TRBV20-1 to TRBJ2-5, with 9 bases matching TRBD2. This CDR3 has 14 residues. J was trimmed by 5 bases and V by 0 bases; bases with no gene match: 4. The germline CDR1 and CDR2 sequences are DFQATT and SNEGSKA (reference sequence). The CDR3 reads CSARDGLAGETQYF. The CDR3, as DNA: TGCAGTGCTAGAGATGGTCTAGCGGGGGAGACCCAGTACTTC.

There are a few counts of this clonotype. The genes are TRBV5-6 and TRBJ1-3; possible D gene TRBD1, 6 bases. This CDR3 has 14 residues. The germline gives CDR1 SGHDT, CDR2 YYEEEE. Trimming removed 4 bases from V and 0 bases from J, with 8 bases in between. Here the CDR3 DNA reads TGTGCCAGCAGCCGACAGGACTCTGGAAACACCATATATTTT. Encoded protein: CASSRQDSGNTIYF.

This clonotype was observed once. The V gene is TRBV7-2, the J gene TRBJ2-3; 12 bases map to TRBD1. The length of the CDR3 is 16 residues. Germline loops: CDR1 SGHTA, CDR2 FQGNSA. Trimming took 4 bases from V and 5 from J; bases not matched to a gene: 7. DNA for the CDR3: TGTGCCAGCAGCTACCGGGACAGGGGGCCTCAAGATACGCAGTATTTT. Translation: CASSYRDRGPQDTQYF.

This rearrangement joins TRBV5-1 to TRBJ2-1, with unresolved D. The CDR3 is made up of 13 amino acids. The ends were cut back, 0 bases at V and 8 bases at J, with 9 bases in the middle. Germline V gene lookup returns CDR1 SGHRS and CDR2 YFSETQ. The CDR3 bases are TGCGCCAGCAGCTTGGCCGACACCCATGAGCAGTTCTTC. This encodes CASSLADTHEQFF.

This clonotype was observed a few times. The V call is TRBV12-3 or TRBV12-4, the J call TRBJ1-5, with D perhaps matching TRBD1 (5 bases). Trimming stripped 4 bases from V and 0 bases from J, with 13 bases between. This CDR3 region has 16 residues. The CDR3 sequence is CASSSDLRGSNQPQHF. CDR3 DNA sequence: TGTGCCAGCAGTTCGGACCTGAGGGGTAGCAATCAGCCCCAGCATTTT.

This sequence joins TRBV3-1 and TRBJ1-1; D is uncertain. V lost 2 bases and J lost 5, with 3 bases in between. Per germline, CDR1 LGHDT and CDR2 YNNKEL (reference sequence). The CDR3 consists of 11 residues. CDR3 DNA: TGTGCCAGCAGCCAAAAAACTGAAGCTTTCTTT. Its translation is CASSQKTEAFF.

This clonotype has ten or more counts. The rearrangement uses TRBV18 and TRBJ2-3, with a tentative D call TRBD2 (6 bases). The V and J ends lost 3 bases and 1 base respectively, with 8 bases between them. The CDR3 contains 14 residues. CDR1 is KGHSH and CDR2 is LQKENI in the germline V gene. The CDR3 coding sequence is TGTGCCAGCTCACCTGGGACTCGCACAGATACGCAGTATTTT. Protein: CASSPGTRTDTQYF.

This chain connects TRBV10-3 to TRBJ2-5, with 10 positions matching TRBD2. Germline loops: CDR1 ENHRY, CDR2 SYGVKD. J lost 5 bases, V lost 10 bases, and 16 bases had no gene match. This CDR3 contains 16 residues. CDR3 sequence (DNA): TGTGCCACTTCGGATGGACTAGCGGCGGGTAGTGAGACCCAGTACTTC. Encoded protein: CATSDGLAAGSETQYF.

This clonotype was detected only a few times. This chain uses TRBV15 with TRBJ1-1, with D maybe TRBD1 (5 bases). The CDR3 covers 15 residues. With 6 bases removed from V and 0 bases from J, the gap between germline ends came to 14 bases. Germline lookup yields CDR1 LNHNV and CDR2 YYDKDF (reference sequence). The CDR3 nucleotides read TGTGCCACCAGATTGGACATCGTCATGAACACTGAAGCTTTCTTT. Protein product: CATRLDIVMNTEAFF.

The chain uses TRBV12-3 or TRBV12-4 and TRBJ2-1; D is ambiguous. This CDR3 is built from 15 residues. Trimming removed 1 base at V and 8 bases at J, with 15 bases between. The CDR3 spells CASSLVPRSAHEQFF. As DNA, the CDR3 is TGTGCCAGCAGTTTAGTTCCTAGAAGTGCGCATGAGCAGTTCTTC.

This clonotype was observed a handful of times. The rearrangement links TRBV2 to TRBJ1-5, with D perhaps matching TRBD1 (5 bases). The germline V and J ends were trimmed by 5 bases and 7 bases, with 18 bases remaining between them. The CDR3 totals 15 residues. Germline V gene lookup returns CDR1 SNHLY and CDR2 FYNNEI. The chain's CDR3 is CASSKGGFGAQPQHF. The DNA of the CDR3 is TGTGCCAGCAGTAAAGGAGGGTTTGGGGCCCAGCCCCAGCATTTT.

The rearrangement links TRBV27 to TRBJ2-1, with TRBD2 identical over 10 bases. The V gene end was trimmed by 5 bases and the J gene end by 2 bases; junction bases not matched to a gene: 6. The germline CDR1 and CDR2 sequences are MNHEY and SMNVEV (reference sequence). The CDR3 extends over 16 amino acids. As DNA, the CDR3 is TGTGCCAGCAGTATACGGGGACTAGCGCCCTACAATGAGCAGTTCTTC. Translating gives CASSIRGLAPYNEQFF.

This clonotype has a handful of counts. The rearrangement links TRBV15 to TRBJ2-1; tentatively, D is TRBD1 (5 bases). The length of the CDR3 is 13 residues. Germline V gene data show CDR1 as LNHNV and CDR2 as YYDKDF (reference sequence). V was shortened by 2 bases and J by 4 bases, with 6 bases between the two germline ends. The CDR3 reads CATSRQGYNEQFF. Here the CDR3 DNA reads TGTGCCACCAGCAGACAGGGTTACAATGAGCAGTTCTTC.

In its sample, this clonotype was seen a few times. The chain couples TRBV27 to TRBJ1-5; no clear D gene. CDR3 size: 13 residues. In germline, CDR1 is MNHEY, CDR2 SMNVEV (reference sequence). Deletions cut 2 bases from V and 4 bases from J, with 6 bases between. In DNA form, the CDR3 reads TGTGCCAGCAGTTTAGCTAAGAATCAGCCCCAGCATTTT. It specifies CASSLAKNQPQHF.

In its sample, this clonotype is medium-sized. The V and J genes are TRBV29-1 and TRBJ2-1; 7 positions agree with TRBD1. After removal of 6 bases from V and 9 bases from J, the junction contained 8 bases not matched to a gene. This CDR3 is 12 amino acids long. Germline CDR1 reads SQVTM; CDR2 reads ANQGSEA. The CDR3 coding sequence is TGCAGCGTGGGAACAGGGGATGTTGAGCAGTTCTTC. It codes for CSVGTGDVEQFF.

This clonotype was seen many times. A read error may account for a junction end that differs from germline. V and J are TRBV10-3 and TRBJ2-5; 7 bases match TRBD1. The CDR3 consists of 12 residues. Germline V lookup: CDR1 ENHRY, CDR2 SYGVKD. The CDR3 DNA reads TGTGCGATCAGGGGGATCCAAGAGACCCAGTACTTC. Its protein product is CAIRGIQETQYF.

This clonotype was counted only a few times. The V call is TRBV10-2, the J call TRBJ2-3; 7 bases align to TRBD2. Germline assignment: CDR1 WSHSY and CDR2 SAAADI. This CDR3 spans 15 amino acids. The J segment lost 2 bases and the V segment lost 3 bases, leaving 5 bases of the junction unmatched. The CDR3 DNA sequence: TGCGCCAGCAGTGAAGTCGGGAGGAACACAGATACGCAGTATTTT. Its protein is CASSEVGRNTDTQYF.

V usage is TRBV6-1 and J usage is TRBJ2-2, with D unclear. Germline V gene sequence: CDR1 MNHNS, CDR2 SASEGT. The germline V and J ends were trimmed by 8 bases and 0 bases, with 13 bases remaining between them. The CDR3 contains 15 residues. The CDR3 here is CASSRWPANTGELFF. The DNA for the CDR3 is TGTGCCAGCTCCAGGTGGCCAGCGAACACCGGGGAGCTGTTTTTT.